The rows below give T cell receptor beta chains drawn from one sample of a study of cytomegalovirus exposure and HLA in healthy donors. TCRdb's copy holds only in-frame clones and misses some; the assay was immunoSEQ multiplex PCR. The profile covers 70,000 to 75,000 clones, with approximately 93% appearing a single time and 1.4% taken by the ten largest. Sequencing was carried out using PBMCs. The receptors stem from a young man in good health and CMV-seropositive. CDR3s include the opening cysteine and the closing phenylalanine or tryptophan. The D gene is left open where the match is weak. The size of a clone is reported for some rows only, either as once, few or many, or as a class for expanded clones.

CDR3aa: CASSGLLPQGNEAFF; CDR3nt: TGCGCCAGCAGCGGGCTGCTTCCCCAGGGGAATGAAGCTTTCTTT; abundance: .; j_gene: TRBJ1-1; v_gene: TRBV5-1; d_gene: .
CDR3aa: CASSVGTSGSEQFF; CDR3nt: TGTGCCAGCAGTGTAGGGACTAGCGGGAGTGAGCAGTTCTTC; abundance: .; j_gene: TRBJ2-1; v_gene: TRBV6-4; d_gene: TRBD2
CDR3aa: CASKRGGRGGELFF; CDR3nt: TGTGCCAGCAAGCGGGGGGGCCGCGGCGGGGAGCTGTTTTTT; abundance: .; j_gene: TRBJ2-2; v_gene: TRBV9; d_gene: TRBD2
CDR3aa: CARTGVAGYTF; CDR3nt: TGTGCCAGGACAGGGGTGGCTGGCTACACCTTC; abundance: .; j_gene: TRBJ1-2; v_gene: TRBV27; d_gene: TRBD1
CDR3aa: CASSEALGALRHF; CDR3nt: TGTGCCAGCAGTGAAGCGTTAGGGGCCCTGAGGCATTTT; abundance: .; j_gene: TRBJ1-5; v_gene: TRBV6-1; d_gene: .
CDR3aa: CASSYGRGGEQFF; CDR3nt: TGTGCCAGCAGTTACGGCCGGGGGGGCGAGCAGTTCTTC; abundance: once; j_gene: TRBJ2-1; v_gene: TRBV6-6; d_gene: TRBD2
CDR3aa: CASSLSPGQGSYGYTF; CDR3nt: TGTGCCAGCAGTTTATCCCCCGGACAGGGCTCTTACGGCTACACCTTC; abundance: .; j_gene: TRBJ1-2; v_gene: TRBV27; d_gene: TRBD1
CDR3aa: CASSLSLAETGELFF; CDR3nt: TGTGCCAGCAGCTTGTCACTAGCTGAGACCGGGGAGCTGTTTTTT; abundance: .; j_gene: TRBJ2-2; v_gene: TRBV5-4; d_gene: .
CDR3aa: CASSLNGYTEAFF; CDR3nt: TGTGCCAGCAGCTTAAACGGTTACACTGAAGCTTTCTTT; abundance: .; j_gene: TRBJ1-1; v_gene: TRBV7-3; d_gene: .
CDR3aa: CASSSGQRSTF; CDR3nt: TGTGCCAGCAGTTCAGGACAGCGTAGCACCTTC; abundance: .; j_gene: TRBJ1-2; v_gene: TRBV6-1; d_gene: .
CDR3aa: CASSVGVTSTDTQYF; CDR3nt: TGTGCCAGCAGCGTAGGTGTTACTAGCACAGATACGCAGTATTTT; abundance: .; j_gene: TRBJ2-3; v_gene: TRBV9; d_gene: .
CDR3aa: CASSPGQHYGYTF; CDR3nt: TGTGCCAGCTCACCGGGACAGCACTATGGCTACACCTTC; abundance: once; j_gene: TRBJ1-2; v_gene: TRBV18; d_gene: TRBD1
CDR3aa: CASSERQGGETQYF; CDR3nt: TGTGCCAGCAGTGAACGACAGGGTGGAGAGACCCAGTACTTC; abundance: .; j_gene: TRBJ2-5; v_gene: TRBV2; d_gene: TRBD1
CDR3aa: CASSFSENTGELFF; CDR3nt: TGTGCCAGCAGTTTTTCAGAAAACACCGGGGAGCTGTTTTTT; abundance: once; j_gene: TRBJ2-2; v_gene: TRBV28; d_gene: .
CDR3aa: CASSPRVDTEAFF; CDR3nt: TGTGCCAGCAGCCCCCGGGTGGACACTGAAGCTTTCTTT; abundance: .; j_gene: TRBJ1-1; v_gene: TRBV5-4; d_gene: .
CDR3aa: CASSLTGYEQYF; CDR3nt: TGCGCCAGCAGCTTGACAGGATACGAGCAGTACTTC; abundance: .; j_gene: TRBJ2-7; v_gene: TRBV5-1; d_gene: .
CDR3aa: CASSLGQGGGELFF; CDR3nt: TGCGCCAGCAGCTTGGGACAGGGAGGCGGGGAGCTGTTTTTT; abundance: .; j_gene: TRBJ2-2; v_gene: TRBV5-1; d_gene: .
CDR3aa: CASSLARRTHEQYF; CDR3nt: TGTGCCAGCAGTCTGGCAAGGAGGACCCACGAGCAGTACTTC; abundance: .; j_gene: TRBJ2-7; v_gene: TRBV6-1; d_gene: .
CDR3aa: CASSILLRGNNQPQHF; CDR3nt: TGTGCCAGCAGCATCTTACTCAGGGGAAACAATCAGCCCCAGCATTTT; abundance: .; j_gene: TRBJ1-5; v_gene: TRBV28; d_gene: .
CDR3aa: CASSPDPGQMINTEAFF; CDR3nt: TGTGCCAGCAGCCCGGACCCTGGACAGATGATTAACACTGAAGCTTTCTTT; abundance: .; j_gene: TRBJ1-1; v_gene: TRBV7-9; d_gene: .
CDR3aa: CASSLGGQGGNTIYF; CDR3nt: TGTGCCAGCAGCTTAGGGGGACAGGGGGGAAACACCATATATTTT; abundance: .; j_gene: TRBJ1-3; v_gene: TRBV7-8; d_gene: TRBD1
CDR3aa: CASSLESGNTEAFF; CDR3nt: TGCGCCAGCAGCTTGGAAAGCGGGAACACTGAAGCTTTCTTT; abundance: .; j_gene: TRBJ1-1; v_gene: TRBV5-1; d_gene: .
CDR3aa: CATSTYRDSEQYF; CDR3nt: TGTGCCACCAGCACCTACAGGGATAGCGAGCAGTACTTC; abundance: .; j_gene: TRBJ2-7; v_gene: TRBV15; d_gene: .
CDR3aa: CASRQRQGGTEAFF; CDR3nt: TGCGCCAGCAGACAAAGACAGGGGGGTACTGAAGCTTTCTTT; abundance: once; j_gene: TRBJ1-1; v_gene: TRBV5-1; d_gene: TRBD1
CDR3aa: CASSPDRNTEKLFF; CDR3nt: TGTGCCAGCTCGCCAGACAGGAACACTGAAAAACTGTTTTTT; abundance: .; j_gene: TRBJ1-4; v_gene: TRBV18; d_gene: .
CDR3aa: CASSETRRQFF; CDR3nt: TGTGCCAGCAGTGAAACTAGGCGGCAGTTCTTC; abundance: .; j_gene: TRBJ2-1; v_gene: TRBV28; d_gene: .
CDR3aa: CASSHTSGGYNEQFF; CDR3nt: TGCGCCAGCAGCCACACTAGCGGGGGGTACAATGAGCAGTTCTTC; abundance: .; j_gene: TRBJ2-1; v_gene: TRBV4-1; d_gene: TRBD2
CDR3aa: CASSGGPSGTLYEQYF; CDR3nt: TGTGCCAGTAGTGGAGGTCCGAGCGGGACTCTTTACGAGCAGTACTTC; abundance: .; j_gene: TRBJ2-7; v_gene: TRBV19; d_gene: TRBD2
CDR3aa: CASSVGIASGNEQFF; CDR3nt: TGTGCCAGCAGCGTAGGCATAGCGTCTGGGAATGAGCAGTTCTTC; abundance: .; j_gene: TRBJ2-1; v_gene: TRBV9; d_gene: .
CDR3aa: CAISSTGQDTQYF; CDR3nt: TGTGCCATCAGTTCGACAGGGCAAGATACGCAGTATTTT; abundance: .; j_gene: TRBJ2-3; v_gene: TRBV10-3; d_gene: TRBD1
CDR3aa: CATSRAGGRSYEQYF; CDR3nt: TGTGCCACCAGCAGAGCTGGTGGCAGATCCTACGAGCAGTACTTC; abundance: .; j_gene: TRBJ2-7; v_gene: TRBV15; d_gene: .
CDR3aa: CATSDRGRGGGETQYF; CDR3nt: TGTGCCACCTCGGACAGGGGGCGAGGTGGGGGAGAGACCCAGTACTTC; abundance: .; j_gene: TRBJ2-5; v_gene: TRBV19; d_gene: TRBD1
CDR3aa: CASSHFSGNQETQYF; CDR3nt: TGTGCCAGCAGTCACTTTAGCGGGAATCAAGAGACCCAGTACTTC; abundance: .; j_gene: TRBJ2-5; v_gene: TRBV27; d_gene: TRBD2
CDR3aa: CASSLSTSRETQYF; CDR3nt: TGTGCCAGCAGCTTAAGTACTAGTCGTGAGACCCAGTACTTC; abundance: .; j_gene: TRBJ2-5; v_gene: TRBV7-9; d_gene: .
CDR3aa: CASKERGDAYNEQFF; CDR3nt: TGTGCCAGCAAAGAGCGGGGGGACGCCTACAATGAGCAGTTCTTC; abundance: .; j_gene: TRBJ2-1; v_gene: TRBV2; d_gene: TRBD2
CDR3aa: CASSVDGRGRMNTEAFF; CDR3nt: TGTGCCAGTAGTGTCGATGGTAGGGGGCGAATGAACACTGAAGCTTTCTTT; abundance: .; j_gene: TRBJ1-1; v_gene: TRBV19; d_gene: TRBD1
CDR3aa: CASSLGQSTDTQYF; CDR3nt: TGCGCCAGCAGCCTGGGACAGTCCACAGATACGCAGTATTTT; abundance: once; j_gene: TRBJ2-3; v_gene: TRBV5-1; d_gene: TRBD1
CDR3aa: CASSLGGGRWGETQYF; CDR3nt: TGTGCCAGCAGCTTAGGAGGGGGCCGGTGGGGAGAGACCCAGTACTTC; abundance: .; j_gene: TRBJ2-5; v_gene: TRBV7-8; d_gene: TRBD1
CDR3aa: CASSSPVGTGKTYEQYF; CDR3nt: TGTGCCAGCAGTTCCCCCGTCGGGACAGGAAAGACCTACGAGCAGTACTTC; abundance: .; j_gene: TRBJ2-7; v_gene: TRBV27; d_gene: TRBD1
CDR3aa: CASNAGLATTGELFF; CDR3nt: TGTGCCAGCAACGCGGGATTAGCGACCACCGGGGAGCTGTTTTTT; abundance: .; j_gene: TRBJ2-2; v_gene: TRBV5-8; d_gene: .
CDR3aa: CASSLDRQVMVYEQYF; CDR3nt: TGTGCCAGCAGCTTAGATAGGCAGGTGATGGTCTACGAGCAGTACTTC; abundance: few; j_gene: TRBJ2-7; v_gene: TRBV11-2; d_gene: .
CDR3aa: CASSLAREAFF; CDR3nt: TGTGCCAGCAGTTTAGCCAGGGAAGCTTTCTTT; abundance: .; j_gene: TRBJ1-1; v_gene: TRBV28; d_gene: .
CDR3aa: CASSDSSYEQYF; CDR3nt: TGTGCCAGCAGCGACAGTTCCTACGAGCAGTACTTC; abundance: .; j_gene: TRBJ2-7; v_gene: TRBV11-1; d_gene: .
CDR3aa: CASSEELPGELFF; CDR3nt: TGTGCCAGCAGTGAGGAGCTTCCCGGGGAGCTGTTTTTT; abundance: .; j_gene: TRBJ2-2; v_gene: TRBV2; d_gene: .
CDR3aa: CASSYSSRVRGYTF; CDR3nt: TGTGCCAGCAGTTATTCCTCCAGGGTTAGGGGCTACACCTTC; abundance: .; j_gene: TRBJ1-2; v_gene: TRBV6-5; d_gene: .
CDR3aa: CASSSPGGRRYSNQPQHF; CDR3nt: TGTGCCAGCAGTTCACCCGGGGGGCGTAGATATAGCAATCAGCCCCAGCATTTT; abundance: .; j_gene: TRBJ1-5; v_gene: TRBV28; d_gene: .
CDR3aa: CASKPTSGSYNEQFF; CDR3nt: TGTGCCAGCAAACCAACTAGCGGCTCCTACAATGAGCAGTTCTTC; abundance: .; j_gene: TRBJ2-1; v_gene: TRBV6-5; d_gene: TRBD2
CDR3aa: CASSPLTGELFF; CDR3nt: TGTGCCAGCAGCCCCCTTACCGGGGAGCTGTTTTTT; abundance: .; j_gene: TRBJ2-2; v_gene: TRBV9; d_gene: .
CDR3aa: CASSLAGGTDTQYF; CDR3nt: TGTGCCAGCAGTCTCGCGGGAGGCACAGATACGCAGTATTTT; abundance: .; j_gene: TRBJ2-3; v_gene: TRBV2; d_gene: TRBD2
CDR3aa: CASSETYGEDEQYF; CDR3nt: TGTGCCAGCAGTGAAACGTACGGGGAGGACGAGCAGTACTTC; abundance: .; j_gene: TRBJ2-7; v_gene: TRBV6-1; d_gene: .
CDR3aa: CASTSGDRGRTETQYF; CDR3nt: TGTGCCAGCACCTCCGGGGACAGGGGGCGGACAGAGACCCAGTACTTC; abundance: .; j_gene: TRBJ2-5; v_gene: TRBV5-4; d_gene: TRBD1
CDR3aa: CASSPGQGLIAFF; CDR3nt: TGTGCCAGTAGTCCTGGACAGGGGTTGATAGCTTTCTTT; abundance: .; j_gene: TRBJ1-1; v_gene: TRBV19; d_gene: TRBD1